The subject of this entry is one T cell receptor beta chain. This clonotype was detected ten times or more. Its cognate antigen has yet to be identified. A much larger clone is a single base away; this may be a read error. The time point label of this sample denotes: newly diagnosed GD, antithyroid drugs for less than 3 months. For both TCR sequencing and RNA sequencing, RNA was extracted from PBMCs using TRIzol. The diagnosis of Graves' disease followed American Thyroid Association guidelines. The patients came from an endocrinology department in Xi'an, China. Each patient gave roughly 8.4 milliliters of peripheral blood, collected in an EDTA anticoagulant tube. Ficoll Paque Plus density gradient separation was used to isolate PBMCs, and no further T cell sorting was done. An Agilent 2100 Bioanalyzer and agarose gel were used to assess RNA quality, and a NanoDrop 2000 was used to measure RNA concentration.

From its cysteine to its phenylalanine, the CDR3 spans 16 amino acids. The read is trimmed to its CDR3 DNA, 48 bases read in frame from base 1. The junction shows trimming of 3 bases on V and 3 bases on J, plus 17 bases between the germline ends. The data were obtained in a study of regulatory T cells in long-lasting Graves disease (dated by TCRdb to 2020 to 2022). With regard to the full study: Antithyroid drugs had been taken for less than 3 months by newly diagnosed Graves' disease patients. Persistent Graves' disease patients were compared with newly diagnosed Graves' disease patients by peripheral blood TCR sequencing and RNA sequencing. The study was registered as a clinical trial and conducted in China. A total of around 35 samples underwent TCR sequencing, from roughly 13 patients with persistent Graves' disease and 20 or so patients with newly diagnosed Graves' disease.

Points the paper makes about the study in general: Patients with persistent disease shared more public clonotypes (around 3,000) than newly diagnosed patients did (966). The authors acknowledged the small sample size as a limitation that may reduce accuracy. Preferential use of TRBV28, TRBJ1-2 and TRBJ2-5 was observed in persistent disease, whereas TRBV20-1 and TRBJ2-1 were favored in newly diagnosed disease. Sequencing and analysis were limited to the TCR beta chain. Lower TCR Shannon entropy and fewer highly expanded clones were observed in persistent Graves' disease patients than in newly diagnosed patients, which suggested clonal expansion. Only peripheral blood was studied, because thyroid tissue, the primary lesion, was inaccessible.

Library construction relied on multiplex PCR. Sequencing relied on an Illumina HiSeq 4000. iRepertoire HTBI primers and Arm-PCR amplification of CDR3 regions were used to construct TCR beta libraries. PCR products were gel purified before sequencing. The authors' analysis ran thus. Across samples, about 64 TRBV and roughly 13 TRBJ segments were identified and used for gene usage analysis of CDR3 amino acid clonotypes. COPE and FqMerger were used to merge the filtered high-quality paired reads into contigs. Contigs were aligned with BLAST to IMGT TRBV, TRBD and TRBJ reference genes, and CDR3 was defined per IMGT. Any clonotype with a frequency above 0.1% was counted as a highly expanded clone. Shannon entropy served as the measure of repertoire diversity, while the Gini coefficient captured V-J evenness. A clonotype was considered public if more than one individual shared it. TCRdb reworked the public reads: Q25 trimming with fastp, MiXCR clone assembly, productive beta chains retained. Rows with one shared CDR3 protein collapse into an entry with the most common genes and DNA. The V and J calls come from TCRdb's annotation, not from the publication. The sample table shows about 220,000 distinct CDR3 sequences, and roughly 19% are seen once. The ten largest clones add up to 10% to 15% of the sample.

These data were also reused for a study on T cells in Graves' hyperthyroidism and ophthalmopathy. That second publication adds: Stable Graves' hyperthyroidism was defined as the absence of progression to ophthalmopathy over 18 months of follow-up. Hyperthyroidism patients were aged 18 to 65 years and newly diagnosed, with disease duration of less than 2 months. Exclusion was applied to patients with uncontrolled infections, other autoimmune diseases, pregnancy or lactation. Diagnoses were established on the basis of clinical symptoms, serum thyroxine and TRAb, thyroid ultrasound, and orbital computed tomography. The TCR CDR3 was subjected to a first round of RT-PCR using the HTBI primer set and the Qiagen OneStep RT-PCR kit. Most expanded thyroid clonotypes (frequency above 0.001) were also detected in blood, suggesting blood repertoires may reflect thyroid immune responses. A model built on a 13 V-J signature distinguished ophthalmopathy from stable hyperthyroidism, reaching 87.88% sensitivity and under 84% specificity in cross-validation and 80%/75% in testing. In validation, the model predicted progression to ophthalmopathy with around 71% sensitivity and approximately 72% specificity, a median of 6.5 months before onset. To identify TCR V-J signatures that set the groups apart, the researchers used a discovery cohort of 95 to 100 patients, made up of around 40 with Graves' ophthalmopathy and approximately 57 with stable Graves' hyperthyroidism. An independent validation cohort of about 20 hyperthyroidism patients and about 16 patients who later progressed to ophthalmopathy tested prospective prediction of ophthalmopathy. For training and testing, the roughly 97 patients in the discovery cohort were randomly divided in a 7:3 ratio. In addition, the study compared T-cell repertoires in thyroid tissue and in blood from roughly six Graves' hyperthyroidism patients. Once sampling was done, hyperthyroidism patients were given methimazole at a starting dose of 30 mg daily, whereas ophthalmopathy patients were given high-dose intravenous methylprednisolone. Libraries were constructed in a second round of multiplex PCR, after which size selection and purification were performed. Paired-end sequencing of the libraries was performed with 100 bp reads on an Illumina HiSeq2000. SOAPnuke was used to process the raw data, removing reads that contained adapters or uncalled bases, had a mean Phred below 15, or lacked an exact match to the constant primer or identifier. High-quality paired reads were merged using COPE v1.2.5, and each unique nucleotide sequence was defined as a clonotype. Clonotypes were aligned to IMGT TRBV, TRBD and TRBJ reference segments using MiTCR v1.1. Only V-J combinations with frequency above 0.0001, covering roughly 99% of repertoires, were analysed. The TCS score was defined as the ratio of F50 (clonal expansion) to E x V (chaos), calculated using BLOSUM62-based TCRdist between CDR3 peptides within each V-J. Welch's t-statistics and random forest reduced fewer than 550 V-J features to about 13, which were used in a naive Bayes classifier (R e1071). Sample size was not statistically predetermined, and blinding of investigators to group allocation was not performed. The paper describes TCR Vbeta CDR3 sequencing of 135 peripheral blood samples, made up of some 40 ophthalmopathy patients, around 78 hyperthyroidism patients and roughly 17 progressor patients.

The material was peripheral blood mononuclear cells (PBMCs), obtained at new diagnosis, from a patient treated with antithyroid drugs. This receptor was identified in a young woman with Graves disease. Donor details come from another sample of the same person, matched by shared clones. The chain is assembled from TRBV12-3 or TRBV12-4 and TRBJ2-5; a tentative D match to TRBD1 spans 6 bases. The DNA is TGTGCCAGCAGTTTTTACGAGGGGGTGGACAAAGAGACCCAGTACTTC. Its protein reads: CASSFYEGVDKETQYF.